This entry lists 20 T cell receptor beta chains sequenced from one sample in a study of cytomegalovirus exposure and HLA in healthy donors. This PCR relied on a set of 60 Vbeta primers and 13 Jbeta primers. Repertoires were generated with immunoSEQ multiplex PCR, while TCRdb's copy carries only in-frame clones and drops some. The sample holds some 120,000 clones; about 80% are singletons and the top ten take 3.3%. Sequenced material: PBMCs. Receptors originate from a male donor in good health and CMV-seronegative.

The rearrangement joins TRBV18 to TRBJ2-3; TRBD1 agrees at 8 bases. The trim removed 6 bases at V and 2 bases at J, leaving 7 bases unmatched. The CDR3 runs 15 residues. CDR1 and CDR2 (germline): KGHSH, LQKENI. This chain's CDR3 is CASSPRGQDTDTQYF. CDR3 nucleotide sequence: TGTGCCAGCTCCCCCCGGGGACAGGACACAGATACGCAGTATTTT.

Comments on this clone: Germline and junction disagree at one end, which may indicate a read error. The V call is TRBV6-5, the J call TRBJ2-4, with D perhaps matching TRBD2 (6 bases). Germline CDR1 and CDR2: MNHEY and SVGAGI. This CDR3 comprises 13 residues. Here the CDR3 DNA reads TGTGCCAGCAGTGACGCGGGAAGAAACAGTCAGTACTTC. Translating it yields CASSDAGRNSQYF.

V gene TRBV10-3 combines with J gene TRBJ1-2; a possible D gene is TRBD1 (6 bases). The ends were cut back, 5 bases at V and 7 bases at J, with 11 bases in the middle. The CDR3 has 12 amino acids. Germline lookup yields CDR1 ENHRY and CDR2 SYGVKD. The CDR3 DNA reads as TGTGCCATCAGTAACAGGGCCCTTGGCTACACCTTC. This encodes CAISNRALGYTF.

J is TRBJ1-2 and V is TRBV10-1; TRBD1 might be the D (6 bases). V shed 6 bases and J shed 6 bases, with 17 bases lying between them. Germline-derived CDR1 and CDR2 are WNHNN and SYGVQD (reference sequence). The CDR3 totals 14 residues. CDR3 nucleotide sequence: TGCGCCAGCAGCAGGGGCCACATCCTCGATGGCTACACCTTC. Translated: CASSRGHILDGYTF.

J is TRBJ1-1 and V is TRBV5-1; D perhaps matches TRBD1 (6 bases). Trimming removed 7 bases at V and 5 bases at J, with 15 bases between. The CDR3 has 13 amino acids. Per germline, CDR1 SGHRS and CDR2 YFSETQ. CDR3 nucleotide sequence: TGCGCCAGCGGGACACAGGGAAGGACTGAAGCTTTCTTT. This codes for CASGTQGRTEAFF.

The rearrangement uses TRBV7-8 and TRBJ2-2; D is perhaps TRBD1 (5 bases). Germline V gene lookup returns CDR1 SGHVS and CDR2 FQNEAQ. Trimming took off 4 bases at V and 6 bases at J, with 12 bases between the two ends. The CDR3 covers 14 residues. CDR3 region: CASSSDSSPGELFF. The CDR3, as DNA: TGTGCCAGCAGCTCAGACAGCTCGCCCGGGGAGCTGTTTTTT.

This chain joins TRBV6-4 and TRBJ2-1; 8 bases map to TRBD2. This CDR3 comprises 15 residues. V lost 0 bases to trimming and J lost 10 bases; unmatched junction nucleotides: 8. The germline gives CDR1 MRHNA, CDR2 SNTAGT. CDR3 sequence: CASSDSRREVQEQFF. The CDR3 nucleotides are TGTGCCAGCAGTGACTCCCGGCGGGAGGTTCAGGAGCAGTTCTTC.

This clone was found a few times. The chain employs TRBV7-9 and TRBJ2-1, with 8 bases matching TRBD2. The trim removed 3 bases at V and 6 bases at J, leaving 7 bases unmatched. The CDR3 totals 15 residues. Germline V gene sequence: CDR1 SEHNR, CDR2 FQNEAQ (reference sequence). CDR3 in DNA: TGTGCCAGCAGCTTCCGGGGGGGGGCCTCCAATGAGCAGTTCTTC. Protein: CASSFRGGASNEQFF.

The chain uses TRBV2 and TRBJ1-5; TRBD1 is a possible D gene (5 bases). Deletions cut 11 bases from V and 0 bases from J, with 11 bases between. This CDR3 has 13 residues. Germline CDR1 reads SNHLY; CDR2 reads FYNNEI. CDR3 DNA: TGTGCCGTCAGGGATTATAGCAATCAGCCCCAGCATTTT. This encodes CAVRDYSNQPQHF.

J is TRBJ2-7 and V is TRBV7-9, with a weak D call TRBD1 (6 bases). The CDR3 runs 18 residues. The germline V gene has CDR1 SEHNR and CDR2 FQNEAQ (reference sequence). V was trimmed by 2 bases and J by 2 bases, leaving 22 bases between them. The CDR3 sequence: CASSLHGLGQGGPYEQYF. CDR3 DNA sequence: TGTGCCAGCAGCTTACACGGGTTAGGACAAGGGGGACCCTACGAGCAGTACTTC. Together with reference TRBV7-9 and TRBJ2-7, the CDR3 gives the full variable domain: DTGVSQNPRHKITKRGQNVTFRCDPISEHNRLYWYRQTLGQGPEFLTYFQNEAQLEKSRLLSDRFSAERPKGSFSTLEIQRTEQGDSAMYLCASSLHGLGQGGPYEQYFGPGTRLTVT.

This clone was seen just once. The rearrangement links TRBV14 to TRBJ2-5; D gene unclear. Trimming removed 1 base from V and 3 bases from J, with 15 bases in between. CDR1 and CDR2 from the germline V gene are SGHDN and FVKESK. This CDR3 is built from 16 residues. CDR3 loop: CASSQAMAVREETQYF. The CDR3 DNA is TGTGCCAGCAGCCAAGCAATGGCAGTTCGGGAAGAGACCCAGTACTTC.

This clone was seen a single time. J is TRBJ2-7 and V is TRBV10-2; 12 nucleotides line up with TRBD1. Trimming at V came to 7 bases and at J to 4 bases, leaving 8 bases not matched to a gene. This CDR3 contains 15 residues. CDR1 WSHSY and CDR2 SAAADI come from the germline V gene. The CDR3 region has the DNA TGCGCCAGCAAAGAGCCGGGACAGGGGGCTTACGAGCAGTACTTC. Amino acids: CASKEPGQGAYEQYF.

A remark on this clone: At one end the junction does not follow the germline gene, possibly because of a read error. This chain links TRBV6-1 with TRBJ2-4; TRBD2 might be the D (5 bases). The V gene's germline CDR1 is MNHNS and CDR2 SASEGT. This CDR3 comprises 15 residues. CDR3 loop: CASSEGSLAKNSQYF. CDR3 nucleotides: TGTGCCAGCAGTGAAGGGTCCCTAGCCAAAAACAGTCAGTACTTC.

The genes are TRBV6-1 and TRBJ2-3; TRBD2 might be the D (5 bases). The CDR3 is 16 amino acids. V was shortened by 0 bases and J by 0 bases, with 10 bases between the two germline ends. CDR1 MNHNS and CDR2 SASEGT come from the germline V gene. The CDR3 is CASSEASGWSTDTQYF. The CDR3 bases are TGTGCCAGCAGTGAAGCGTCGGGATGGAGCACAGATACGCAGTATTTT.

The chain joins TRBV6-5 to TRBJ1-5; weak D call: TRBD1 (5 bases). The length of the CDR3 is 13 residues. Germline-derived CDR1 and CDR2 are MNHEY and SVGAGI. Trimming removed 5 bases from V and 7 bases from J, with 12 bases in between. The CDR3 sequence: CASSAAGDQPQHF. The CDR3 DNA follows: TGTGCCAGCAGTGCCGCGGGGGACCAGCCCCAGCATTTT.

The rearrangement links TRBV7-2 to TRBJ2-5; 10 bases agree with TRBD2. The junction had 2 bases not matched to a gene; V was cut back by 2 bases and J by 5 bases. The germline gives CDR1 SGHTA, CDR2 FQGNSA. There are 14 residues in the CDR3. The CDR3 sequence: CASSLLLAGETQYF. Written as DNA, the CDR3 is TGTGCCAGCAGCTTACTACTAGCGGGGGAGACCCAGTACTTC.

This clone has only a few counts. V gene TRBV6-4 combines with J gene TRBJ2-1; weak D call: TRBD2 (6 bases). V lost 4 bases, J lost 8 bases, and 12 bases lay in between. This CDR3 has 13 residues. CDR1 is MRHNA, CDR2 SNTAGT, per germline. The CDR3 here is CASSGGELDEQFF. Here the CDR3 DNA reads TGTGCCAGCAGTGGGGGGGAGTTAGATGAGCAGTTCTTC.

J is TRBJ2-5 and V is TRBV7-9, with D perhaps matching TRBD1 (5 bases). The DNA end favors TRBJ2-7, so the J call may be wrong. Germline loops: CDR1 SEHNR, CDR2 FQNEAQ (reference sequence). The CDR3 loop spans 12 amino acids. CDR3 nucleotides: TGTGCCAGCAGTACTCAGGGCTACGAGCAGTACTTC. The encoded protein is CASSTQGYEQYF.

The CDR3 DNA is TGTGCCAGCGCCCATGGACAGGGGGCGAACACCGGGGAGCTGTTTTTT. This codes for CASAHGQGANTGELFF. V is TRBV11-3 and J is TRBJ2-2; 10 positions agree with TRBD1. The CDR3 contains 16 residues. The junction had 6 bases not matched to a gene; V was cut back by 8 bases and J by 0 bases. Germline CDR1 SGHNT, CDR2 YENEEA.

This sequence joins TRBV10-3 and TRBJ1-2; tentative D call: TRBD1 (5 bases). Between the trimmed V and J ends, which lost 6 bases and 7 bases, there was a span of 9 bases. There are 11 residues in the CDR3. Germline CDR1 and CDR2: ENHRY and SYGVKD. The CDR3 sequence is CAIRNGGGYTF. The CDR3 bases are TGTGCCATCAGGAACGGGGGTGGCTACACCTTC.